Listed here are 5 T cell receptor beta chains from one sample, sequenced in a study of shared clonotypes between healthy human individuals. Sequencing was performed with immunoSEQ multiplex PCR; in TCRdb, only in-frame clones are kept and a portion is missing. The data show over 850,000 clones, with 75% to 80% seen just once and more than 0.5% held by the top ten. The source material was memory CD4+ T cells from PBMCs. Subset indicated: CD45RA-negative fraction. These receptors were collected from a man younger than 35 in good health. Some clones in this sample may be carry-over from other donors' samples.

The chain uses TRBV2 and TRBJ2-5; 7 positions match TRBD2. CDR1 is SNHLY and CDR2 is FYNNEI in the germline V gene. The CDR3 spans 15 residues. The V segment lost 6 bases and the J segment 0 bases; nucleotides outside the gene matches: 7. CDR3 region: CASRERDSYQETQYF. CDR3 in DNA: TGTGCCAGCAGGGAGCGGGACTCGTACCAAGAGACCCAGTACTTC.

V gene TRBV5-4 combines with J gene TRBJ2-5; 8 bases align to TRBD2. Germline values: CDR1 SGHNT, CDR2 YYREEE (reference sequence). The CDR3 is made up of 15 amino acids. J gave up 5 bases and V 1 base, and 7 bases lay outside the gene matches. CDR3 nucleotides: TGTGCCAGCAGCTTGCTAGCGGGTTCACCGGAGACCCAGTACTTC. Residues: CASSLLAGSPETQYF. The whole variable domain, filled in from reference TRBV5-4 and TRBJ2-5, reads ETGVTQSPTHLIKTRGQQVTLRCSSQSGHNTVSWYQQALGQGPQFIFQYYREEENGRGNFPPRFSGLQFPNYSSELNVNALELDDSALYLCASSLLAGSPETQYFGPGTRLLVL.

This rearrangement joins TRBV5-1 to TRBJ1-4; D remains unclear. From germline, CDR1 is SGHRS and CDR2 YFSETQ. This CDR3 region has 15 residues. Trimming stripped 4 bases from V and 0 bases from J, with 10 bases between. The CDR3 sequence: CASSPSYATNEKLFF. The CDR3, as DNA: TGCGCCAGCAGCCCCAGTTATGCAACTAATGAAAAACTGTTTTTT.

The V and J genes are TRBV29-1 and TRBJ2-2; maybe TRBD2 (6 bases). Trimming took 7 bases from V and 7 from J, leaving 13 bases between them. This CDR3 is built from 12 residues. Germline CDR1 is SQVTM and CDR2 is ANQGSEA. CDR3 sequence (DNA): TGCAGCGGCGGGACCGGGTTCGGGGAGCTGTTTTTT. It codes for CSGGTGFGELFF.

The genes are TRBV27 and TRBJ2-6, with D possibly being TRBD1 or TRBD2 (5 bases each). Germline CDR1 and CDR2: MNHEY and SMNVEV (reference sequence). CDR3 length: 19 amino acids. Trimming removed 3 bases at V and 0 bases at J, with 18 bases between. The CDR3 sequence: CASSFRGDLLNSGANVLTF. For the CDR3, the DNA is TGTGCCAGCAGTTTTAGGGGAGACCTACTAAACTCTGGGGCCAACGTCCTGACTTTC.